The next 14 T cell receptor beta chains were all read from a single sample in a study of T cell responses to AZD1222 COVID-19 vaccine. Using immunoSEQ multiplex PCR, the repertoire was profiled, and TCRdb retains in-frame clones only, with some absent. The sample lists 150,000 to 200,000 clones; under 95% were seen once. The sequencing here drew on peripheral blood, taken on day 0 of AZD1222 vaccination. The receptors stem from an adult in good health.

This CDR3 is CASSPSRLGLGAYNEQFF. For the CDR3, the DNA is TGTGCCAGCTCCCCATCGCGCCTCGGACTAGGTGCGTACAATGAGCAGTTCTTC. The chain uses TRBV28 and TRBJ2-1, with 7 bases that match TRBD2. Germline lookup yields CDR1 MDHEN and CDR2 SYDVKM. The CDR3 sequence is 18 residues long. V gave up 8 bases and J gave up 4 bases; unmatched junction bases: 20.

J is TRBJ2-2 and V is TRBV19, with D maybe TRBD2 (7 bases). V was cut by 8 bases and J by 5 bases, with 21 bases left in between. CDR1 LNHDA and CDR2 SQIVND come from the germline V gene (reference sequence). The CDR3 loop spans 16 amino acids. CDR3 sequence (DNA): TGTGCCAGTCTCTCCCGCAGGGGAGGGAATACCGGGGAGCTGTTTTTT. It specifies CASLSRRGGNTGELFF.

The chain carries TRBV12-5 and TRBJ2-7; 12 nucleotides agree with TRBD2. The CDR3 covers 16 residues. The V and J ends lost 7 bases and 6 bases, in that order; junction bases with no gene match: 13. The V gene's germline CDR1 is LGHNT and CDR2 FRNRAP. The CDR3 bases are TGTGCTAGTGTTTTCCTAGCGGGAGGGGATCCACCCGAGCAGTACTTC. Translating gives CASVFLAGGDPPEQYF.

The J gene is TRBJ2-7, the V gene TRBV4-1, with D maybe TRBD2 (5 bases). CDR3 length equals 13 residues. V shed 4 bases and J shed 4 bases, with 11 bases lying between them. Germline V lookup: CDR1 MGHRA, CDR2 YSYEKL. CDR3 sequence (DNA): TGCGCCAGCAGCCTCGGGGAAAGATACGAGCAGTACTTC. Translation: CASSLGERYEQYF.

The chain joins TRBV10-3 to TRBJ1-2; D is possibly TRBD1 (5 bases). The germline gives CDR1 ENHRY, CDR2 SYGVKD. V was pared by 7 bases and J by 11 bases, with 23 bases between. The CDR3 length is 14 residues. The CDR3 protein is CAITGPNNPVGYTF. The DNA of the CDR3 is TGTGCCATCACGGGGCCGAACAACCCAGTTGGGTACACCTTC.

Note on this clone: This CDR3 is also generated by other DNA sequences in the sample. V gene TRBV5-1 combines with J gene TRBJ2-3, with D possibly matching TRBD1 (6 bases). CDR3 length: 13 amino acids. Deletions cut 4 bases from V and 3 bases from J, with 9 bases between. Germline V gene data show CDR1 as SGHRS and CDR2 as YFSETQ. CDR3: CASSQGGTDTQYF. For the CDR3, the DNA is TGCGCCAGCAGCCAAGGGGGTACAGATACGCAGTATTTT.

The chain couples TRBV28 to TRBJ1-1; D might be TRBD1 (5 bases). V dropped 5 bases and J dropped 10 bases, with 23 bases sitting between them. The CDR3 is 15 residues long. The germline V gene has CDR1 MDHEN and CDR2 SYDVKM. The CDR3 DNA sequence: TGTGCCAGCAGTCGTCAGGGAAACCACTTTAGGGGAGCTTTCTTT. This gives the protein CASSRQGNHFRGAFF.

This chain joins TRBV24-1 and TRBJ2-5, with TRBD2 as a possible D gene (6 bases). Trimming removed 3 bases at V and 1 base at J, with 14 bases between. Germline CDR1 and CDR2: KGHDR and SFDVKD. This CDR3 region has 16 residues. CDR3 protein: CATSDPSPGVQETQYF. In nucleotides, the CDR3 is TGTGCCACCAGTGATCCCTCCCCGGGAGTCCAAGAGACCCAGTACTTC.

This sequence joins TRBV3-1 (or the pseudogene TRBV3-2) and TRBJ1-4; D perhaps matches TRBD1 (6 bases). CDR1 and CDR2 from the germline V gene are LGHDT and YNNKEL (reference sequence). The CDR3 contains 21 residues. V gave up 0 bases and J gave up 3 bases, with 26 bases separating them. CDR3 sequence: CASSQDTGQGSTRRPNEKLFF. The CDR3, as DNA: TGTGCCAGCAGCCAAGATACGGGGCAGGGGTCCACCCGCCGCCCTAATGAAAAACTGTTTTTT.

V is TRBV24-1 and J is TRBJ2-3, with 7 bases identical to TRBD1. The V and J ends lost 3 bases and 0 bases, in that order; junction bases with no gene match: 2. This CDR3 is 15 amino acids long. The germline gives CDR1 KGHDR, CDR2 SFDVKD. The CDR3 nucleotides are TGTGCCACCAGTGATCAGGGGGAGAGCACAGATACGCAGTATTTT. Translated, it gives CATSDQGESTDTQYF.

The rearrangement links TRBV21-1 to TRBJ1-3. TRBV21-1 is recorded as a pseudogene. CDR3 length equals 17 residues. In DNA form, the CDR3 reads TGTGCCAGCAGCACAAGCGGGCACCGTCACTCTGGAAACACCATATATTTT. It specifies CASSTSGHRHSGNTIYF.

This rearrangement joins TRBV7-2 to TRBJ1-2; TRBD1 aligns across 8 bases. This CDR3 is 17 amino acids long. Per the germline V gene, CDR1 is SGHTA and CDR2 is FQGNSA. V shed 1 base and J 3 bases; nucleotides not matched to a gene: 10. DNA for the CDR3: TGTGCCAGCAGCTTAGATGGGGCAGGGGGCGCCCACTATGGCTACACCTTC. Its translation: CASSLDGAGGAHYGYTF. The full variable domain, completed using reference TRBV7-2 and TRBJ1-2, is GAGVSQSPSNKVTEKGKDVELRCDPISGHTALYWYRQSLGQGLEFLIYFQGNSAPDKSGLPSDRFSAERTGGSVSTLTIQRTQQEDSAVYLCASSLDGAGGAHYGYTFGSGTRLTVV.

This chain connects TRBV20-1 to TRBJ2-1; D uncertain. CDR1 and CDR2 from the germline V gene are DFQATT and SNEGSKA (reference sequence). CDR3 length equals 11 residues. V was clipped by 5 bases and J by 6 bases, with 8 bases between them. CDR3 protein: CSAGNPNEQFF. As DNA, the CDR3 is TGCAGTGCTGGGAACCCCAATGAGCAGTTCTTC.

This clone was counted once. This sequence joins TRBV19 and TRBJ2-7; weak D call: TRBD2 (6 bases). The germline gives CDR1 LNHDA, CDR2 SQIVND (reference sequence). This CDR3 contains 14 residues. With 5 bases removed from V and 7 bases from J, the gap between germline ends came to 18 bases. The CDR3: CASSPGRRAGEQYF. The CDR3 nucleotides read TGTGCCAGTAGTCCAGGCAGGAGGGCGGGAGAGCAGTACTTC. The entire variable domain, with the rest obtained from reference TRBV19 and TRBJ2-7, is as follows: DGGITQSPKYLFRKEGQNVTLSCEQNLNHDAMYWYRQDPGQGLRLIYYSQIVNDFQKGDIAEGYSVSREKKESFPLTVTSAQKNPTAFYLCASSPGRRAGEQYFGPGTRLTVT.